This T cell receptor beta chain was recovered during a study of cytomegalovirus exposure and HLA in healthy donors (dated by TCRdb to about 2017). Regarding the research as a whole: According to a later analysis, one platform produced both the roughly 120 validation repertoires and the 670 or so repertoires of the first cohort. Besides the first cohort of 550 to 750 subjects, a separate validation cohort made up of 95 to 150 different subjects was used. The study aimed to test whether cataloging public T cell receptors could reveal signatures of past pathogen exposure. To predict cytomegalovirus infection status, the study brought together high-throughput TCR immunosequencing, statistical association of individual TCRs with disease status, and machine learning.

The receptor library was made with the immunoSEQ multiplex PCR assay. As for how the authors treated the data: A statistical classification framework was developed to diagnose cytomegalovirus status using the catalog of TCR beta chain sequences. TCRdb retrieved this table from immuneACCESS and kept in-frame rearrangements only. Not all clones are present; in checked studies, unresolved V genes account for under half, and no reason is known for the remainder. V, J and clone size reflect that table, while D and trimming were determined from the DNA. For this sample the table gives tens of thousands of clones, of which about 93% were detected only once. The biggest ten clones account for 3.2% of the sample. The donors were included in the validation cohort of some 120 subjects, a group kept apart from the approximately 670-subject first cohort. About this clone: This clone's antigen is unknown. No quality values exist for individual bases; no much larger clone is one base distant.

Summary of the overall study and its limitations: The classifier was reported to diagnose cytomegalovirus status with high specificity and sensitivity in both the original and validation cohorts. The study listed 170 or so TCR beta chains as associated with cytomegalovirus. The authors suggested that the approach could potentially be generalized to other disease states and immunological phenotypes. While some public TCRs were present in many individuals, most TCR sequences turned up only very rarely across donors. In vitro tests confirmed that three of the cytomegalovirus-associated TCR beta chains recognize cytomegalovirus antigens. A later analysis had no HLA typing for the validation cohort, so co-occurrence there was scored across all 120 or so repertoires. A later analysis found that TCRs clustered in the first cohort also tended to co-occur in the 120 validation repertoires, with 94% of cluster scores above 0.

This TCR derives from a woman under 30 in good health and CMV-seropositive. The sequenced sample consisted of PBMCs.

The CDR3 loop reads CASSYRQGGNSPLHF. The DNA is TGCGCCAGCAGCTACCGACAGGGAGGTAATTCACCCCTCCACTTT. The rearrangement combines TRBV5-1 with TRBJ1-6, with TRBD1 matching 7 junction bases. From its cysteine to its phenylalanine, the CDR3 spans 15 amino acids. Only CDR3 DNA is held: 45 bases, read in frame from base 1. Relative to germline, V is missing 3 bases and J is missing 6 bases, with 6 bases of the junction outside any gene match. Reading the germline V gene gives CDR1 SGHRS and CDR2 YFSETQ.